These 18 T cell receptor beta chains share one sample of origin, sequenced in a study of T cell repertoires in cytomegalovirus infection. TCRdb re-called the reads through MiXCR, storing one row per CDR3 protein. The sample lists 480,000 or so distinct CDR3 sequences, around 11% occurring once. Source material: PBMCs. All receptors come from a human donor in good health (CMV status not recorded). Some clones in this sample may be carry-over from other donors' samples.

This clonotype was observed at least ten times. The rearrangement joins TRBV5-4 to TRBJ1-2; the match to TRBD1 covers 10 bases. Looked up from germline, CDR1 is SGHNT and CDR2 is YYREEE (reference sequence). Losses at the gene ends were 5 bases for V and 8 bases for J; bases not matched to a gene: 9. The CDR3 sequence is 14 residues long. CDR3 protein: CASSRPGQGRGYTF. The CDR3 nucleotides read TGTGCCAGCAGTCGACCGGGACAGGGGAGGGGCTACACCTTC.

V and J are TRBV5-1 and TRBJ2-1; the match to TRBD2 covers 8 bases. Per germline, CDR1 SGHRS and CDR2 YFSETQ. The V gene end was trimmed by 6 bases and the J gene end by 0 bases; junction bases not matched to a gene: 14. This CDR3 has 18 residues. The CDR3, as DNA: TGCGCCAGCATATATATCCCGGGACTAGAGATCTCCTACAATGAGCAGTTCTTC. This sequence encodes CASIYIPGLEISYNEQFF.

This clonotype has ten or more counts. The genes are TRBV2 and TRBJ1-5; D is unclear. The CDR3 contains 13 residues. Germline assignment: CDR1 SNHLY and CDR2 FYNNEI. V lost 8 bases and J lost 5, with 13 bases in between. CDR3 sequence (DNA): TGTGCCAGCCATCTAGTGCGGGATCAGCCCCAGCATTTT. Encoded protein: CASHLVRDQPQHF.

This clonotype was seen ten or more times. The chain links TRBV12-3 or TRBV12-4 to TRBJ1-2; the D is unclear. Trimming left V 4 bases short and J 0 bases short, with 15 bases between. The CDR3 loop spans 16 amino acids. In nucleotides, the CDR3 is TGTGCCAGCAGTTACTCCGGAGACCGATCTAACTATGGCTACACCTTC. Its translation: CASSYSGDRSNYGYTF.

This clonotype was detected ten times or more. V and J are TRBV28 and TRBJ2-3; TRBD1 matches at 12 bases. CDR3 length equals 17 residues. V was pared by 6 bases and J by 0 bases, with 7 bases of the junction left unmatched. The V gene's germline CDR1 is MDHEN and CDR2 SYDVKM. In nucleotides, the CDR3 is TGTGCCAGCAGCGGGGGACAGGGGGCGGTAAGCACAGATACGCAGTATTTT. Residues: CASSGGQGAVSTDTQYF.

The genes are TRBV5-4 and TRBJ1-2; D possibly corresponds to TRBD1 (6 bases). CDR1 SGHNT and CDR2 YYREEE come from the germline V gene (reference sequence). This CDR3 comprises 14 residues. Trimming left V 4 bases short and J 4 bases short, with 14 bases between. CDR3 protein: CASSMAGQLYGYTF. The CDR3 DNA reads TGTGCCAGCAGCATGGCCGGACAGCTCTATGGCTACACCTTC.

This clonotype was detected many times. The gene calls are TRBV11-2 and TRBJ2-1, with 8 bases aligning to TRBD2. The CDR3 is 19 residues long. Trimming cost V 3 bases and J 0 bases; bases outside gene matches: 13. Germline values: CDR1 SGHAT, CDR2 FQNNGV. CDR3 sequence: CASSLRGVLLLSSYNEQFF. The CDR3 DNA sequence: TGTGCCAGCAGCTTGCGGGGGGTACTCCTCCTTTCCTCCTACAATGAGCAGTTCTTC.

This clonotype turned up a few times. The chain links TRBV20-1 to TRBJ2-3; TRBD2 aligns across 13 bases. This CDR3 is 15 amino acids long. The V and J ends lost 5 bases and 5 bases, in that order; junction bases with no gene match: 7. CDR1 and CDR2 from the germline V gene are DFQATT and SNEGSKA (reference sequence). CDR3 in amino acids: CSAPRLAGGLDTQYF. CDR3 nucleotides: TGCAGTGCTCCTCGACTAGCGGGAGGTCTAGATACGCAGTATTTT.

Ten or more counts support this clonotype. The V call is TRBV4-2, the J call TRBJ2-1; D might be TRBD1 or TRBD2, each matching 5 bases. The CDR3 runs 16 residues. V was cut by 0 bases and J by 12 bases, with 21 bases left in between. CDR1 is LGHNA and CDR2 is YNFKEQ in the germline V gene. CDR3 in DNA: TGTGCCAGCAGCCAAGAAGGAGCACAGCCTCATGGGGGGCAGTTCTTC. Translation: CASSQEGAQPHGGQFF.

This clonotype has at least ten counts. The CDR3 nucleotides are TGTGCCAGCAGCTCCGTACAGGGGGAATCACCCCTCCACTTT. Translating gives CASSSVQGESPLHF. This chain joins TRBV7-2 and TRBJ1-6; TRBD1 aligns across 8 bases. This CDR3 spans 14 amino acids. The germline V gene encodes CDR1 SGHTA and CDR2 FQGNSA. With 4 bases clipped from V and 10 bases from J, the junction kept 6 bases outside the gene matches.

A note on this clonotype: This may come from a read error, since a much larger clone is one base off. The chain joins TRBV10-3 to TRBJ2-3, with TRBD1 matching 7 bases. V lost 7 bases, J lost 6 bases, and 10 bases stayed unmatched. The germline V gene has CDR1 ENHRY and CDR2 SYGVKD. This CDR3 region has 14 residues. The CDR3 region is CAITETGSTDTQYF. The CDR3 bases are TGTGCCATCACCGAGACAGGGTCCACGGATACGCAGTATTTT.

Concerning this clonotype: Germline and junction disagree at one end, which may indicate a read error. The J gene is TRBJ1-5, the V gene TRBV2; D is possibly TRBD1 (6 bases). This CDR3 region has 16 residues. CDR1 and CDR2 (germline): SNHLY, FYNNEI. CDR3 sequence reads: CASSSDRTYSSQPQHF. The CDR3 nucleotides are TGTGCCAGCAGTTCCGACAGGACCTATAGCAGTCAGCCCCAGCATTTT.

This clonotype showed up many times. The V call is TRBV7-8, the J call TRBJ2-5; D call uncertain. The ends were cut back, 5 bases at V and 4 bases at J, with 2 bases in the middle. There are 10 residues in the CDR3. The germline V gene encodes CDR1 SGHVS and CDR2 FQNEAQ. The CDR3 protein is CASSTETQYF. Here the CDR3 DNA reads TGTGCCAGCAGCACAGAGACCCAGTACTTC.

This clonotype came up many times. The chain combines TRBV7-9 with TRBJ1-5; D ambiguous. The germline V gene encodes CDR1 SEHNR and CDR2 FQNEAQ (reference sequence). Deletions cut 5 bases from V and 1 base from J, with 9 bases between. This CDR3 comprises 14 residues. CDR3 amino acids: CASSPVGSNQPQHF. The CDR3 bases are TGTGCCAGCAGCCCCGTGGGGAGCAATCAGCCCCAGCATTTT. The full variable domain, with the rest looked up from reference TRBV7-9 and TRBJ1-5, is DTGVSQNPRHKITKRGQNVTFRCDPISEHNRLYWYRQTLGQGPEFLTYFQNEAQLEKSRLLSDRFSAERPKGSFSTLEIQRTEQGDSAMYLCASSPVGSNQPQHFGDGTRLSIL.

This clonotype was counted at least ten times. This rearrangement joins TRBV6-1 to TRBJ1-1; TRBD1 matches at 9 bases. The germline V gene encodes CDR1 MNHNS and CDR2 SASEGT. With 4 bases clipped from V and 7 bases from J, the junction kept 10 bases outside the gene matches. The CDR3 is 15 residues long. The CDR3 DNA reads TGTGCCAGCAGTGCCACAGGGGGCACTTACTTTGAAGCTTTCTTT. Translating gives CASSATGGTYFEAFF.

The chain recombines TRBV20-1 with TRBJ1-1, with unresolved D. The CDR3 totals 11 residues. Germline values: CDR1 DFQATT, CDR2 SNEGSKA (reference sequence). Trimming took 6 bases from V and 1 from J, leaving 6 bases between them. In DNA form, the CDR3 reads TGCAGTGCCGAGAAGAACACTGAAGCTTTCTTT. Its protein product is CSAEKNTEAFF.

The rearrangement joins TRBV12-3 or TRBV12-4 to TRBJ1-3; possibly TRBD1 for D (5 bases). CDR3 size: 15 residues. V lost 3 bases, J lost 4 bases, and 13 bases lay in between. CDR3 nucleotides: TGTGCCAGCAGTTTGGCAGGGACCCGCGGAAACACCATATATTTT. It translates to CASSLAGTRGNTIYF.

This clonotype came up many times. The chain combines TRBV7-2 with TRBJ2-7, with TRBD2 matching 13 bases. The CDR3 is 18 amino acids. From germline, CDR1 is SGHTA and CDR2 FQGNSA. V trimming: 3 bases; J trimming: 0 bases; junction bases outside the gene matches: 8. DNA for the CDR3: TGTGCCAGCAGCTTCGGACTAGCGGGAGTACCTGGCTCCTACGAGCAGTACTTC. Translation gives CASSFGLAGVPGSYEQYF. Variable domain in full (rest from reference TRBV7-2 and TRBJ2-7): GAGVSQSPSNKVTEKGKDVELRCDPISGHTALYWYRQSLGQGLEFLIYFQGNSAPDKSGLPSDRFSAERTGGSVSTLTIQRTQQEDSAVYLCASSFGLAGVPGSYEQYFGPGTRLTVT.